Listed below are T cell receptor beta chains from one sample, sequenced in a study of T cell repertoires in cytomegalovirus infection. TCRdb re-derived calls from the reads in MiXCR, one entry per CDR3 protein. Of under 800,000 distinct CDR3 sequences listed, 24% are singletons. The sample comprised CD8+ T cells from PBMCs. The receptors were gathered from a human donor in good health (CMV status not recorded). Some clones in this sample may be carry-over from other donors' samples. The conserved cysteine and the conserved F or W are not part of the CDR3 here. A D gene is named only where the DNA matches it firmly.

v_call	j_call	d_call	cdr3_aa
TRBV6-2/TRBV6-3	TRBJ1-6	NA	ASSYGTDYNSPLH
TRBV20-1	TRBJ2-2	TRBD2	SARVPAGGLTGELF
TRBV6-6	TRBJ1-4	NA	ASRMVVGVGEKLF
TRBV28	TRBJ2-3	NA	ASSTSTEYTQY
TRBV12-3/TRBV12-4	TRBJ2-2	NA	ASSQGGLGTGELF
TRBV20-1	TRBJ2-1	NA	SASILATYNEQF
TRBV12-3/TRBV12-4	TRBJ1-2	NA	VEGGNLGYT
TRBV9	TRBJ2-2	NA	ASSPSGQSGELF
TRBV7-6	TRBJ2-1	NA	ASSFSGQPTIEQF
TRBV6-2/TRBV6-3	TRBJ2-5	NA	ASGSDGDQETQY
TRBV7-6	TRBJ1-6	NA	ASSGSGVEPLH
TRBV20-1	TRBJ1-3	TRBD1	SASGTGEPGNTIY
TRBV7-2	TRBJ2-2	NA	ASSQGRGFQWGGELF
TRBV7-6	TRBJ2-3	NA	ASSHGGGPEQY
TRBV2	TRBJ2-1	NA	ASSVETALNEQF
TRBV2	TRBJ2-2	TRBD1	ASSREGAGLKPNTGELF
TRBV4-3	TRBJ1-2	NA	ASSQDPDTNYGYT
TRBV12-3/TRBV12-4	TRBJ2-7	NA	ASSLVFMGEQY
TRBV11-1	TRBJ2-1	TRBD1	ASSFGTGGRDEQF
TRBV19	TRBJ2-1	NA	ASSIDLQGYNEQF
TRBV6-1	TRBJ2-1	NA	ASTPAGTYNEQF
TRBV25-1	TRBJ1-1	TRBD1	ASSHYSRDRGRNTEAF
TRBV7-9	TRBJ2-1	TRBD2	ASSQSIGLAGGPLGNEQF
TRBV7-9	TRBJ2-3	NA	ASVLGPTYTDTQY
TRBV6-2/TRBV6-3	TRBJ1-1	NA	ASSYGVRGTEAF
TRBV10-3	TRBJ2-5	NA	AISEPQQETQY
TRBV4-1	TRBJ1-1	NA	ASSQVRRYETF
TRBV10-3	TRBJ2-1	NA	AILLGNNEQF
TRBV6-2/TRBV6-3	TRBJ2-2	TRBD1	ASKDRGTGELF
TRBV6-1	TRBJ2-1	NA	ASSGIRRQDYSQYEQF
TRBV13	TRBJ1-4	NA	ASSPGHGAVKLF
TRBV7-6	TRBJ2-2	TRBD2	ASSFRTSVALGTGELF
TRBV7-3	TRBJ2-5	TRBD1	ASSPADRGMETQY
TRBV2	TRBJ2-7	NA	ASIGGFSYEQY
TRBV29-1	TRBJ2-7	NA	SVEFIGNEQY
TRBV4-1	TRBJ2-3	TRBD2	ASSQEAASGNTDTQY
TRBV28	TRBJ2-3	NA	ASSLRGFPDTQY
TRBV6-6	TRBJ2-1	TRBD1	ASSYPGQGFGEQF
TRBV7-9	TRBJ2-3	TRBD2	ASSSYGLGLGEADTQY
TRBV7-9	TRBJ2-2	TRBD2	ASSPRGGANTGELF
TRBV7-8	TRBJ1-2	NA	ASSLDLLGHRYGYT
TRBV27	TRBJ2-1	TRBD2	ASNIPGLAHNEQF
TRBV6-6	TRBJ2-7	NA	ASSYSSSGYEQY
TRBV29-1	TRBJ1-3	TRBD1	SVVGTGSSGNTIY
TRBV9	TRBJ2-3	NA	ASSVGGRWGTDTQY
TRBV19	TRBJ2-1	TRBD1	ASSISEGQGYNEQF
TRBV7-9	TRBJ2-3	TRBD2	AEGRASGDTDTQY
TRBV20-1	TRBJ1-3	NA	SARRTLSSGNTIY
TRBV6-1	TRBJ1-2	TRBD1	ASSGQGISTYT
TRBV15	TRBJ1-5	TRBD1	ATSSPQGDRVNQPQH
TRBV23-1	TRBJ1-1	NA	ASSPGTATEAF
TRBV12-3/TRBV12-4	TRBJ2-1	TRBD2	ANRLKWLAGGRNNEQF
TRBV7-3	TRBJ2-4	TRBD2	ASSLNGAGERNIQY
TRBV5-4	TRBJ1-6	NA	ASSAGTQSSYNSPLH
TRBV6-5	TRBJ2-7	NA	ASSSTVFEQY
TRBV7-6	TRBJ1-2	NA	ASSSPGDNYGYT
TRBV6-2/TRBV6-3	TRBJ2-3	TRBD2	ASSYFGGASDTQY